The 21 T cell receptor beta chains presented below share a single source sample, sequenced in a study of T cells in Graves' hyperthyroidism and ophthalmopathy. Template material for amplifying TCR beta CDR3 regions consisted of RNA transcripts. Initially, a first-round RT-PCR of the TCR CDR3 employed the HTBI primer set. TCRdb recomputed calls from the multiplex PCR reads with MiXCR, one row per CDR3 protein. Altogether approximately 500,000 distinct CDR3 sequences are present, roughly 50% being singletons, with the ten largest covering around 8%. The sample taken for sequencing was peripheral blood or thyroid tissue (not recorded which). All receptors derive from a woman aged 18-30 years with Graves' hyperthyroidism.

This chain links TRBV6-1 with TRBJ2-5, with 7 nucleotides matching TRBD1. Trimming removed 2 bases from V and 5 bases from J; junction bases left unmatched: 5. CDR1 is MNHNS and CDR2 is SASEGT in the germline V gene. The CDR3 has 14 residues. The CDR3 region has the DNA TGTGCCAGCAGTGAACGAGGGGGCGGGGAGACCCAGTACTTC. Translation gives CASSERGGGETQYF.

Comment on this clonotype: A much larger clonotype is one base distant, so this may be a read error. The CDR3 sequence: CASSVGGNTIYF. The CDR3 DNA reads TGTGCCAGCAGCGTGGGGGGAAACACCATATATTTT. V gene TRBV9 combines with J gene TRBJ1-3, with unresolved D. CDR1 SGDLS and CDR2 YYNGEE come from the germline V gene. CDR3 length: 12 residues. V was trimmed by 2 bases and J by 4 bases, leaving 4 bases between them.

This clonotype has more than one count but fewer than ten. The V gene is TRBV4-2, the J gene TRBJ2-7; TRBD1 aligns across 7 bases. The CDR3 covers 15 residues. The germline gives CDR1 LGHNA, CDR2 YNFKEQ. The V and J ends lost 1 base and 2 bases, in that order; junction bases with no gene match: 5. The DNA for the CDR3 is TGTGCCAGCAGCCAAGCCACAGGGGCTCCCTACGAGCAGTACTTC. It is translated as CASSQATGAPYEQYF.

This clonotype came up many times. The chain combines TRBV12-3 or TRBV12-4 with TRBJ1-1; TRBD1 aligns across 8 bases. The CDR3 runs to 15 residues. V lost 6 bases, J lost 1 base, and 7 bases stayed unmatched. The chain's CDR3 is CASRETGAPNTEAFF. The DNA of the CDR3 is TGTGCCAGCAGGGAGACAGGGGCCCCGAACACTGAAGCTTTCTTT.

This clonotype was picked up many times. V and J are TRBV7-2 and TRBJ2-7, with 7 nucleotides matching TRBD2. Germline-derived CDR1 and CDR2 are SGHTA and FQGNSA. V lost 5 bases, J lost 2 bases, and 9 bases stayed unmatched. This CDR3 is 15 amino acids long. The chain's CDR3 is CASSGRDYFAYEQYF. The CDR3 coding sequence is TGTGCCAGCAGCGGCCGGGACTATTTTGCCTACGAGCAGTACTTC.

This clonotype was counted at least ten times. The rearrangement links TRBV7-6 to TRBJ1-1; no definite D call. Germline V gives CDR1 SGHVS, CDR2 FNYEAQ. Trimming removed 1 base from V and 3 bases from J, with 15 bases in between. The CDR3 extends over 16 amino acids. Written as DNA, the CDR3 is TGTGCCAGCAGCTTAGAAATTCGGCTGGAGGACACTGAAGCTTTCTTT. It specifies CASSLEIRLEDTEAFF.

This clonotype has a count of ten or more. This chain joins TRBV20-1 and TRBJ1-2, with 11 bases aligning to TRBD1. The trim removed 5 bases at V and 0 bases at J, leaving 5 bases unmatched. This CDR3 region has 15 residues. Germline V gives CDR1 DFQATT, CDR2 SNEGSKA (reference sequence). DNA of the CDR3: TGCAGTGCTCCGGGACAGGGGGGAACTAACTATGGCTACACCTTC. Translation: CSAPGQGGTNYGYTF.

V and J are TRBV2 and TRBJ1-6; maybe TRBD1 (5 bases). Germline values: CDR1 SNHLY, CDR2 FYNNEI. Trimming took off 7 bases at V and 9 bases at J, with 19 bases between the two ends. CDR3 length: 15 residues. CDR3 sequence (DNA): TGTGCCAGCAAAGAGGGCGGGGCGTTGAGTTCACCCCTCCACTTT. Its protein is CASKEGGALSSPLHF.

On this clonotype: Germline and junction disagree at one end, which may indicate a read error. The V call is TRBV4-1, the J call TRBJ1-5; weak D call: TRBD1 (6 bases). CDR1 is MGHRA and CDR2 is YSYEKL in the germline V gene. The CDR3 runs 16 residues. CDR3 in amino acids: CASSPEIGGGNRPQHF. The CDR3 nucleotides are TGCGCCAGCAGCCCGGAGATCGGCGGGGGCAATCGGCCCCAGCATTTT.

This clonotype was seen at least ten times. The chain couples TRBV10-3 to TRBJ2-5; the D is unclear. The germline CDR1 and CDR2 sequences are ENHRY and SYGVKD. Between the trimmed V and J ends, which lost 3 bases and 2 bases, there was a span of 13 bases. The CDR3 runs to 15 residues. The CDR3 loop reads CAISDPGRRQETQYF. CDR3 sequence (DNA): TGTGCCATCAGTGACCCCGGACGCCGACAAGAGACCCAGTACTTC.

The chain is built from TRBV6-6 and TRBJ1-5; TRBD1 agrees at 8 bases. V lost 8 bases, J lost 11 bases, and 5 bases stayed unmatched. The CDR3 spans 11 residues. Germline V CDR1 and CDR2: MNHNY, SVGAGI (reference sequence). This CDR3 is CASLPGQAQHF. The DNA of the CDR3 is TGTGCCAGCCTTCCGGGACAGGCCCAGCATTTT.

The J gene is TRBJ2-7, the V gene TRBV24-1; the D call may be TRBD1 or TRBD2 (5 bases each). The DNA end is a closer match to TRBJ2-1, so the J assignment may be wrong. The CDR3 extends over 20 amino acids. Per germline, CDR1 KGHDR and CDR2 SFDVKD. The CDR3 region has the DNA TGTGCCACCAGTGAACCCCCTGGGGCCCCCCATGGCGGGCCTTACAATGAGCAGTTCTTC. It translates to CATSEPPGAPHGGPYNEQFF.

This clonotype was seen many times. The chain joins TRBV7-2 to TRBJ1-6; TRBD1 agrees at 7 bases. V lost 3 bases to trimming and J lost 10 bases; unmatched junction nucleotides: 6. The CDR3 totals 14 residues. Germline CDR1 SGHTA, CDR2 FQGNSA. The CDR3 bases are TGTGCCAGCAGCTTGACAGGGCAGGACTCACCCCTCCACTTT. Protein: CASSLTGQDSPLHF.

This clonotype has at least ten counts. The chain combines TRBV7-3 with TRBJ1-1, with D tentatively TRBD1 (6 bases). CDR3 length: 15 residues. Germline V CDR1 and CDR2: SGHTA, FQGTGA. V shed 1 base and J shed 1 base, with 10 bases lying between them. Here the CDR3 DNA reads TGTGCCAGCAGCTTAATCGGGGGGCCGAACACTGAAGCTTTCTTT. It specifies CASSLIGGPNTEAFF.

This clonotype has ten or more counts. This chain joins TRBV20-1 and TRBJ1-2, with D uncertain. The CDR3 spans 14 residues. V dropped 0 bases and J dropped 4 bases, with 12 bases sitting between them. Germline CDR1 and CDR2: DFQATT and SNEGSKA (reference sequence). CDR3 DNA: TGCAGTGCTAGAGAGACAAATATACTCTATGGCTACACCTTC. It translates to CSARETNILYGYTF.

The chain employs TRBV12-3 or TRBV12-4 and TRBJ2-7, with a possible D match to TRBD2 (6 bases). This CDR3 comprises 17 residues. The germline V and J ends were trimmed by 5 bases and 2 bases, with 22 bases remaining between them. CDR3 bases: TGTGCCAGCAGTGAAACATGGATACTAGCTGGAACCTACGAGCAGTACTTC. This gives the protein CASSETWILAGTYEQYF.

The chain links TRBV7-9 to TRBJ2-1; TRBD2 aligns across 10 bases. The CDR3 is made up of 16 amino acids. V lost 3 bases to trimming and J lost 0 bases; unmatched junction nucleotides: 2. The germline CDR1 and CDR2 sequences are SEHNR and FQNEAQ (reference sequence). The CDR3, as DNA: TGTGCCAGCAGCTTGCCTAGCGGGAGCTCCTACAATGAGCAGTTCTTC. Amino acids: CASSLPSGSSYNEQFF.

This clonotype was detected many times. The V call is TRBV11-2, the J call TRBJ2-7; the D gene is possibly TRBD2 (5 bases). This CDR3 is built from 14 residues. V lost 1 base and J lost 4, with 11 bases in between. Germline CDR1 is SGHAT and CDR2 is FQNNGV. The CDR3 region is CASSLGASTYEQYF. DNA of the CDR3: TGTGCCAGCAGCTTAGGGGCTAGCACGTACGAGCAGTACTTC.

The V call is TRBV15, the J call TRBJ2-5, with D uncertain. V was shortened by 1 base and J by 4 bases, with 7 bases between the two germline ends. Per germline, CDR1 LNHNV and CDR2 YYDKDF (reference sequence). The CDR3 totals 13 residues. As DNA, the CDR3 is TGTGCCACCAGCAGAGTACTATCAGAGACCCAGTACTTC. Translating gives CATSRVLSETQYF.

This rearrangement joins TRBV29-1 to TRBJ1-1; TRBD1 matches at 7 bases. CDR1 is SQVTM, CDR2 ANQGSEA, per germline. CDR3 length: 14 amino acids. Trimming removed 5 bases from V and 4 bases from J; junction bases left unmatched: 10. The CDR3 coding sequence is TGCAGCGTTAGGGCAGGGGGTTATACCACTGAAGCTTTCTTT. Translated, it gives CSVRAGGYTTEAFF.

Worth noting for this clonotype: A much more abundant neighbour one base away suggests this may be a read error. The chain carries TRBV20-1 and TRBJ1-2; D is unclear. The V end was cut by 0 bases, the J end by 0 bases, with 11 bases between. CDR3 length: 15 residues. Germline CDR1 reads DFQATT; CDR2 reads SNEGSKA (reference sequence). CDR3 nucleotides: TGCAGTGCTAGAGATCCGAGGGTCCCTAACTATGGCTACACCTTC. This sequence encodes CSARDPRVPNYGYTF.